A selection of T cell receptor beta chains follows, all from one sample in a study of cytomegalovirus exposure and HLA in healthy donors. The repertoire was sequenced with immunoSEQ multiplex PCR; TCRdb's copy has only in-frame clones and lacks some. The sample lists 150,000 to 200,000 clones, 81% occurring once. Sequencing was performed on PBMCs. All receptors derive from a woman in her thirties in good health and CMV-seronegative. Each CDR3 is given with its conserved first and last residue. D genes are given only for firm matches. For some rows the clone size is stated as once, few or many, or as a class when expanded; others skip it.

j_call clone_size cdr3_length v_call d_call cdr3_aa cdr3_nt
TRBJ1-1 few 14 TRBV6-5 NA CASSYRNMNTEAFF TGTGCCAGCAGTTACAGAAACATGAACACTGAAGCTTTCTTT
TRBJ1-1 NA 15 TRBV11-1 TRBD1 CASNNAGQMNTEAFF TGTGCCAGCAACAACGCGGGACAGATGAACACTGAAGCTTTCTTT
TRBJ2-5 NA 15 TRBV28 TRBD1 CASSYSDRGLETQYF TGTGCCAGCAGTTACTCTGACAGGGGGCTTGAGACCCAGTACTTC
TRBJ2-5 NA 12 TRBV2 NA CASSALVGTQYF TGTGCCAGCAGTGCCCTAGTAGGCACCCAGTACTTC
TRBJ2-1 NA 14 TRBV7-9 TRBD1 CASSSGTGYNEQFF TGTGCCAGCAGCTCCGGGACAGGGTACAATGAGCAGTTCTTC
TRBJ2-1 NA 16 TRBV4-1 TRBD2 CASSPQLAGPLNEQFF TGCGCCAGCAGCCCCCAACTAGCGGGACCACTCAATGAGCAGTTCTTC
TRBJ2-4 NA 14 TRBV10-1 TRBD1 CASSLEGARNIQYF TGCGCCAGCAGCTTAGAGGGGGCTCGAAACATTCAGTACTTC
TRBJ2-3 NA 19 TRBV13 TRBD2 CASSPRLRTGAGGRDTQYF TGTGCCAGCAGCCCGCGACTTCGGACCGGGGCGGGGGGGCGGGATACGCAGTATTTT
TRBJ2-3 NA 14 TRBV19 NA CASSSRTSTDTQYF TGTGCCAGTAGCTCCCGGACTAGCACAGATACGCAGTATTTT
TRBJ2-7 NA 15 TRBV6-5 TRBD1 CASSLGQGATYEQYF TGTGCCAGCAGTCTCGGACAGGGGGCCACCTACGAGCAGTACTTC
TRBJ1-2 once 14 TRBV14 TRBD1 CASSQSRTGNGYTF TGTGCCAGCAGCCAATCTAGGACAGGGAACGGCTACACCTTC
TRBJ1-2 NA 15 TRBV27 TRBD1 CASSLIGQGSRGYTF TGTGCCAGCAGTTTAATAGGACAGGGGTCTCGGGGCTACACCTTC
TRBJ1-5 NA 17 TRBV23-1 NA CASSQNPRGPSNQPQHF TGCGCCAGCAGTCAAAACCCCAGGGGACCGAGCAATCAGCCCCAGCATTTT
TRBJ1-6 NA 13 TRBV2 NA CASQGSNNSPLHF TGTGCCAGTCAGGGGAGTAATAATTCACCCCTCCACTTT
TRBJ2-3 NA 13 TRBV2 NA CASTQEAPDTQYF TGTGCCAGCACTCAGGAGGCACCAGATACGCAGTATTTT
TRBJ1-2 NA 12 TRBV7-9 TRBD1 CAHRGETMSYTF TGTGCCCACAGGGGGGAAACTATGAGCTACACCTTC
TRBJ2-7 once 20 TRBV27 TRBD2 CASSLSQGGLAGGPFYEQYF TGTGCCAGCAGTTTATCGCAAGGGGGACTAGCGGGAGGGCCTTTCTACGAGCAGTACTTC
TRBJ2-7 NA 14 TRBV19 TRBD1 CASSIVGTGYEQYF TGTGCCAGTAGTATAGTAGGGACAGGCTACGAGCAGTACTTC
TRBJ2-7 NA 12 TRBV6-5 TRBD1 CASSYSGQGQYF TGTGCCAGCAGTTACTCCGGACAGGGGCAGTACTTC
TRBJ2-1 NA 14 TRBV4-1 NA CASSQVTGENEQFF TGCGCCAGCAGCCAAGTAACAGGTGAGAATGAGCAGTTCTTC
TRBJ2-7 NA 13 TRBV11-3 NA CASSKDRYYEQYF TGTGCCAGCAGTAAAGACAGGTACTACGAGCAGTACTTC
TRBJ2-7 NA 14 TRBV27 NA CASSSTTNPGEQYF TGTGCCAGCAGTTCGACTACCAACCCCGGGGAGCAGTACTTC
TRBJ2-7 few 17 TRBV19 NA CASSRTGSQTSSYEQYF TGTGCCAGTAGCAGAACAGGTTCCCAAACGAGCTCCTACGAGCAGTACTTC
TRBJ1-4 NA 15 TRBV4-2 NA CASSQDRETNEKLFF TGTGCCAGCAGCCAAGACAGGGAAACTAATGAAAAACTGTTTTTT
TRBJ1-1 NA 14 TRBV10-3 TRBD1 CAISWDSTNTEAFF TGTGCCATCAGCTGGGACAGTACGAACACTGAAGCTTTCTTT
TRBJ1-5 NA 13 TRBV6-5 NA CASSYGTGQPQHF TGTGCCAGCAGTTACGGTACGGGTCAGCCCCAGCATTTT
TRBJ2-5 NA 18 TRBV11-2 TRBD2 CASSPPWTRAGVQETQYF TGTGCCAGCAGCCCACCCTGGACTAGGGCGGGTGTCCAAGAGACCCAGTACTTC
TRBJ2-1 NA 16 TRBV11-2 TRBD1 CASSSRQGSSYNEQFF TGTGCCAGCAGCTCTAGACAGGGCAGCTCCTACAATGAGCAGTTCTTC
TRBJ2-1 NA 14 TRBV19 TRBD1 CASRRGTGFREQFF TGTGCCAGTAGGAGGGGGACAGGGTTTAGGGAGCAGTTCTTC
TRBJ1-2 once 14 TRBV27 TRBD1 CASRGDRFNYGYTF TGTGCCAGCAGGGGGGACAGGTTTAACTATGGCTACACCTTC
TRBJ2-5 NA 15 TRBV7-9 NA CASSLAIGGQETQYF TGTGCCAGCAGCTTAGCGATCGGAGGCCAAGAGACCCAGTACTTC
TRBJ1-4 NA 14 TRBV7-2 NA CASSVQGAGEKLFF TGTGCCAGCAGCGTACAGGGTGCTGGGGAAAAACTGTTTTTT
TRBJ2-3 NA 12 TRBV7-2 NA CASSPRGDTQYF TGTGCCAGCAGCCCTAGAGGAGATACGCAGTATTTT
TRBJ2-3 NA 18 TRBV27 TRBD2 CASSLLRTSGGLTDTQYF TGTGCCAGCAGTTTATTAAGGACTAGCGGGGGGCTCACAGATACGCAGTATTTT
TRBJ2-7 NA 13 TRBV28 NA CASSPPQGYEQYF TGTGCCAGCAGTCCACCACAGGGCTACGAGCAGTACTTC
TRBJ2-7 NA 12 TRBV6-5 NA CASNPFGGEQYF TGTGCCAGCAACCCCTTCGGCGGAGAGCAGTACTTC
TRBJ1-2 few 14 TRBV28 TRBD1 CASSPRQGPHGYTF TGTGCCAGCAGTCCCAGACAGGGCCCTCATGGCTACACCTTC
TRBJ1-6 NA 16 TRBV25-1 NA CASSAGGGLPNSPLHF TGTGCCAGCAGCGCCGGGGGGGGACTACCTAACTCACCCCTCCACTTT
TRBJ2-7 NA 14 TRBV7-2 NA CASSLQGLNYEQYF TGTGCCAGCAGCTTACAGGGACTGAACTACGAGCAGTACTTC
TRBJ2-1 NA 16 TRBV4-3 TRBD1 CASSQEGTDTYNEQFF TGCGCCAGCAGCCAAGAGGGGACAGATACCTACAATGAGCAGTTCTTC
TRBJ2-7 NA 16 TRBV7-4 NA CASSSHRGFHSYEQYF TGTGCCAGCAGCTCCCATCGGGGGTTCCACTCCTACGAGCAGTACTTC
TRBJ2-2 NA 16 TRBV28 TRBD2 CASSPTSGKYTGELFF TGTGCCAGCAGCCCGACTAGCGGGAAGTACACCGGGGAGCTGTTTTTT
TRBJ1-2 NA 11 TRBV11-2 NA CASSAAYGYTF TGTGCCAGCAGCGCGGCCTATGGCTACACCTTC
TRBJ2-7 NA 13 TRBV7-2 NA CASSIRDSHEQYF TGTGCCAGCAGCATCCGGGACTCCCACGAGCAGTACTTC
TRBJ1-6 NA 17 TRBV21-1 NA CASTKSSRGSYNSPLHF TGTGCCAGCACCAAAAGCAGTAGGGGATCCTATAATTCACCCCTCCACTTT
TRBJ2-4 once 14 TRBV28 NA CAVRDTGSSGIQYF TGTGCCGTACGGGACACGGGGTCCAGCGGCATTCAGTACTTC
TRBJ2-7 NA 21 TRBV14 TRBD2 CASSRKDGLGNSGRLNYEQYF TGTGCCAGCAGCCGAAAAGATGGCTTGGGGAATAGCGGGAGGCTCAACTACGAGCAGTACTTC